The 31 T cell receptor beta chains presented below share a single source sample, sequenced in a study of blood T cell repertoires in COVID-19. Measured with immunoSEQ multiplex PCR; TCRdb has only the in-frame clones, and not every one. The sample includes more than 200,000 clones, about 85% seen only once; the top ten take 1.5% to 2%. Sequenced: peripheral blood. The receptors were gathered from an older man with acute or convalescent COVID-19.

CDR3 bases: TGTGCCAGCAGTGAAACCGGGGTAGCCTACGAGCAGTACTTC. It translates to CASSETGVAYEQYF. This chain connects TRBV2 to TRBJ2-7; TRBD2 might be the D (5 bases). The V and J ends lost 2 bases and 2 bases respectively, with 10 bases between them. The V gene's germline CDR1 is SNHLY and CDR2 FYNNEI. The CDR3 runs 14 residues.

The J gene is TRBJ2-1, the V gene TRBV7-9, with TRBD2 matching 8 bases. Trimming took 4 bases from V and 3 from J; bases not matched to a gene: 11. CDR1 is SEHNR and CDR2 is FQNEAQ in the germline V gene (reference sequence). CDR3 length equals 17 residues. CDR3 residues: CASSYPGSGKIYNEQFF. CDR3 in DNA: TGTGCCAGCAGCTACCCAGGTAGCGGGAAGATCTACAATGAGCAGTTCTTC.

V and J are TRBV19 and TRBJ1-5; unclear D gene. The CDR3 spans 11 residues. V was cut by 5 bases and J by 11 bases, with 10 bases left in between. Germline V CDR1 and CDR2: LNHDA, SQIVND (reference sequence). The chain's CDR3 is CASSEGAAQHF. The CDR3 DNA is TGTGCCAGTAGTGAGGGCGCGGCCCAGCATTTT.

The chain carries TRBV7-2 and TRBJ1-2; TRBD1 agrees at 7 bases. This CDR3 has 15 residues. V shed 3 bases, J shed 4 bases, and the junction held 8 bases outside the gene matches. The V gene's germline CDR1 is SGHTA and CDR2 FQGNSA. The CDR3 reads CASSFHDRAAYGYTF. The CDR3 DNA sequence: TGTGCCAGCAGCTTCCATGACAGGGCCGCCTATGGCTACACCTTC.

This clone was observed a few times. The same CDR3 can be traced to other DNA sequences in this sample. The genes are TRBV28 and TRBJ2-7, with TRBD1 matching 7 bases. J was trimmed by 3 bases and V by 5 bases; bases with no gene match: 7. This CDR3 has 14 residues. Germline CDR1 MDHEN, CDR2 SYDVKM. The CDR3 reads CASSPHRQGYEQYF. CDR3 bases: TGTGCCAGCAGTCCCCACCGACAGGGCTACGAGCAGTACTTC.

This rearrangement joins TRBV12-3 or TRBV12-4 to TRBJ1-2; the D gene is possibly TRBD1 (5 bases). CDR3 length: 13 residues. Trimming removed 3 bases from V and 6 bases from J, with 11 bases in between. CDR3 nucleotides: TGTGCCAGCAGTTTTGTAGGGGTGGATGGCTACACCTTC. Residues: CASSFVGVDGYTF.

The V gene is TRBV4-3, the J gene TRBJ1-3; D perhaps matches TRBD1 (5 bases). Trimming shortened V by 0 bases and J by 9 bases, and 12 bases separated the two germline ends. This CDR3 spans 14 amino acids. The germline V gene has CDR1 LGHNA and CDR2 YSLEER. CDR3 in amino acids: CASSQDSRGGTIYF. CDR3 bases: TGCGCCAGCAGCCAAGATTCAAGGGGCGGCACCATATATTTT.

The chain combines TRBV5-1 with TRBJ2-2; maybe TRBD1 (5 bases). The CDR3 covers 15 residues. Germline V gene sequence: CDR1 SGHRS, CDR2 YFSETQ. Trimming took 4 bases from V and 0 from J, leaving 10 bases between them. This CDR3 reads CASSQTVTNTGELFF. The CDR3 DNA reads TGCGCCAGCAGCCAGACAGTTACGAACACCGGGGAGCTGTTTTTT.

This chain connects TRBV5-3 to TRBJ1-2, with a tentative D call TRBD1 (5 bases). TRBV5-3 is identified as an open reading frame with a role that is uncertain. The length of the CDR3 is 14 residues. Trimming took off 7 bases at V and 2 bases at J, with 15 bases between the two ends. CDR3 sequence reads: CARGPREGNYGYTF. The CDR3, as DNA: TGTGCCAGAGGTCCCAGGGAAGGGAACTATGGCTACACCTTC.

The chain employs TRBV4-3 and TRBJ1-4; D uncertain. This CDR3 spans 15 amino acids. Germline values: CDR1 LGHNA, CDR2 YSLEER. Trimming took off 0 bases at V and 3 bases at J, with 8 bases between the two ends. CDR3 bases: TGCGCCAGCAGCCAAGACATGGGAGCTAATGAAAAACTGTTTTTT. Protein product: CASSQDMGANEKLFF.

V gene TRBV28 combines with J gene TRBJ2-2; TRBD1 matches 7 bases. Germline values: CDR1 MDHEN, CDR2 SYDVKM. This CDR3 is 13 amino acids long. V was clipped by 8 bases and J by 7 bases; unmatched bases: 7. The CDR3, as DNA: TGTGCCAGCTACAAGGGGGCCGGCGGGGAGCTGTTTTTT. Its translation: CASYKGAGGELFF.

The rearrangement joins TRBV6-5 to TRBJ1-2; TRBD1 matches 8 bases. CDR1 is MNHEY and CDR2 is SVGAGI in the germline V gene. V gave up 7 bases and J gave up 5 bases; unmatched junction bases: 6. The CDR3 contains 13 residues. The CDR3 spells CASTQTGGYGYTF. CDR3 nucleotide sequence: TGTGCCAGCACCCAAACAGGGGGTTATGGCTACACCTTC.

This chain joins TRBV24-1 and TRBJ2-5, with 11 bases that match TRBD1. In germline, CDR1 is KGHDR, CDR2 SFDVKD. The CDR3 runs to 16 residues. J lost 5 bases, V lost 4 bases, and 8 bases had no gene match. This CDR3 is CATSDSGQGAGETQYF. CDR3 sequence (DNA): TGTGCCACCAGTGACTCCGGACAGGGGGCGGGCGAGACCCAGTACTTC.

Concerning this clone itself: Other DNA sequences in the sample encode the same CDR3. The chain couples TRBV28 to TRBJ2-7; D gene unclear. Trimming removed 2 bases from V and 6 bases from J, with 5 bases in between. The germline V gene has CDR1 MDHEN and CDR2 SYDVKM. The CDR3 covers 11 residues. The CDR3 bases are TGTGCCAGCAGTTTACGAGGCGAGCAGTACTTC. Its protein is CASSLRGEQYF.

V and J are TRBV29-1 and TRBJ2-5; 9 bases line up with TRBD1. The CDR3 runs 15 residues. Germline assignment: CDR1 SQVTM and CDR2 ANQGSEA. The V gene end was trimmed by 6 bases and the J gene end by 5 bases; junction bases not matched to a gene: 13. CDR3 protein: CSVFPHGTGRETQYF. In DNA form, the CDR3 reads TGCAGCGTCTTCCCTCACGGGACAGGGCGGGAGACCCAGTACTTC.

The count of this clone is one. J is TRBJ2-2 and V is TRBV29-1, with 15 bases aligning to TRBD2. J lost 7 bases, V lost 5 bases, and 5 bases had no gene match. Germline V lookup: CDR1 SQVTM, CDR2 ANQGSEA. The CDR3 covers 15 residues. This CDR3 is CSVPGTSGRNGELFF. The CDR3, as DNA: TGCAGCGTTCCCGGGACTAGCGGGAGGAACGGGGAGCTGTTTTTT.

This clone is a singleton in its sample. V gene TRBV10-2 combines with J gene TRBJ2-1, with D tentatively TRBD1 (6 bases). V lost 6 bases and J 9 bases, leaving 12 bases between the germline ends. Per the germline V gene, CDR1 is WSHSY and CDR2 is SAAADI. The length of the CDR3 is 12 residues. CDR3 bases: TGCGCCAGCAGCCGTACAGGGACTGAGCAGTTCTTC. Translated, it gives CASSRTGTEQFF.

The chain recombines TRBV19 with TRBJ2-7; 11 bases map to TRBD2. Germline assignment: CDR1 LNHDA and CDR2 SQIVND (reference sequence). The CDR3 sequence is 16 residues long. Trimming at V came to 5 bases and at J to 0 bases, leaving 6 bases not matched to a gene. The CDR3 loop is CASSRSTSGSSYEQYF. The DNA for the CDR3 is TGTGCCAGTAGTCGCTCCACTAGCGGGAGCTCCTACGAGCAGTACTTC.

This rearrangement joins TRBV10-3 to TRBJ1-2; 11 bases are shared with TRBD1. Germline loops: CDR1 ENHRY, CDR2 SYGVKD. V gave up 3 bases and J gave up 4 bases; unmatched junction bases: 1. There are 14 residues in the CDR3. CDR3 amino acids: CAISEGTGGYGYTF. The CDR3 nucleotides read TGTGCCATCAGTGAAGGGACAGGGGGCTATGGCTACACCTTC.

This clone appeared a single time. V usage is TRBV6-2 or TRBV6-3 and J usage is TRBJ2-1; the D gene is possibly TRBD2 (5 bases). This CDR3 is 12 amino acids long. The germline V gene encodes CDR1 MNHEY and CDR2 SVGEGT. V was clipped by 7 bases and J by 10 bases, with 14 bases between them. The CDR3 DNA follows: TGTGCCAGCACCCCGGTCCCGGGGGAGCAGTTCTTC. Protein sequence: CASTPVPGEQFF.

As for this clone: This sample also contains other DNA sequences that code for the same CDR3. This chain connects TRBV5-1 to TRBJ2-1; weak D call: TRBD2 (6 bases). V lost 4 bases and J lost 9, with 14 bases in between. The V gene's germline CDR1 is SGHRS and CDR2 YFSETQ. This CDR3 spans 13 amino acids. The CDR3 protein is CASSPLVGGEQFF. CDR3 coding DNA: TGCGCCAGCAGCCCATTAGTGGGGGGTGAGCAGTTCTTC. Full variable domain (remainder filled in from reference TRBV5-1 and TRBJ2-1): KAGVTQTPRYLIKTRGQQVTLSCSPISGHRSVSWYQQTPGQGLQFLFEYFSETQRNKGNFPGRFSGRQFSNSRSEMNVSTLELGDSALYLCASSPLVGGEQFFGPGTRLTVL.

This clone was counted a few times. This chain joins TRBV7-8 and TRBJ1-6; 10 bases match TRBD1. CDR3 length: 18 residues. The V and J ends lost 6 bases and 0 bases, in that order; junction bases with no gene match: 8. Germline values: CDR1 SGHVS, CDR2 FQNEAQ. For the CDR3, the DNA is TGTGCCAGCAGTGACAGGGGGCTTGGGAGCTCCTATAATTCACCCCTCCACTTT. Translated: CASSDRGLGSSYNSPLHF. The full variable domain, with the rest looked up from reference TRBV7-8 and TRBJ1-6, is GAGVSQSPRYKVAKRGQDVALRCDPISGHVSLFWYQQALGQGPEFLTYFQNEAQLDKSGLPSDRFFAERPEGSVSTLKIQRTQQEDSAVYLCASSDRGLGSSYNSPLHFGNGTRLTVT.

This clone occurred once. The CDR3 loop is CASSSGTSGLGTQYF. CDR3 nucleotide sequence: TGTGCCAGCAGTTCCGGGACTAGCGGGTTAGGGACCCAGTACTTC. The chain links TRBV27 to TRBJ2-5, with 12 bases matching TRBD2. From germline, CDR1 is MNHEY and CDR2 SMNVEV (reference sequence). J gave up 7 bases and V 4 bases, and 7 bases lay outside the gene matches. The CDR3 spans 15 residues.

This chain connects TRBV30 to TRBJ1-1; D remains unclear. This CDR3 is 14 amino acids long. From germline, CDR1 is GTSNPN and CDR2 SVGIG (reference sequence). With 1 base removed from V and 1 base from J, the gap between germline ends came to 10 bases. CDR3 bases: TGTGCCTGGAGTGCTGGGCTGAGGAACACTGAAGCTTTCTTT. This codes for CAWSAGLRNTEAFF.

CDR3 amino acids: CATSGDRVDNEQFF. The CDR3 region has the DNA TGTGCCACCAGTGGGGACAGGGTTGACAATGAGCAGTTCTTC. This chain links TRBV24-1 with TRBJ2-1; 9 bases are shared with TRBD1. The CDR3 is 14 amino acids. The germline V gene encodes CDR1 KGHDR and CDR2 SFDVKD. The V segment lost 5 bases and the J segment 5 bases; nucleotides outside the gene matches: 3.

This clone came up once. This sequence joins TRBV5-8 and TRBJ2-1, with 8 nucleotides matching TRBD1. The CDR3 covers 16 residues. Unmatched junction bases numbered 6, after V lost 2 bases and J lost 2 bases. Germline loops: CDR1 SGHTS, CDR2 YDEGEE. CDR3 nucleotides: TGTGCCAGCAGCTTACTTCAGGGGGCAGCCTACAATGAGCAGTTCTTC. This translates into CASSLLQGAAYNEQFF.

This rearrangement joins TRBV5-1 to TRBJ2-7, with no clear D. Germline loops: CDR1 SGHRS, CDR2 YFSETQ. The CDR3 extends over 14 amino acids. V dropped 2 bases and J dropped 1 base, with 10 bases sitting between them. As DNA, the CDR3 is TGCGCCAGCAGCTTTCTATCGAGTTCCTACGAGCAGTACTTC. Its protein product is CASSFLSSSYEQYF.

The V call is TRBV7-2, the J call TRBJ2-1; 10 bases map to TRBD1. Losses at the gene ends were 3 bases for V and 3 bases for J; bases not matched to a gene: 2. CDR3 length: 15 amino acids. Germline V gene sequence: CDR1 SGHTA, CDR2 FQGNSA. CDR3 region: CASSLGQGLYNEQFF. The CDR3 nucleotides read TGTGCCAGCAGCTTGGGACAGGGGCTCTACAATGAGCAGTTCTTC.

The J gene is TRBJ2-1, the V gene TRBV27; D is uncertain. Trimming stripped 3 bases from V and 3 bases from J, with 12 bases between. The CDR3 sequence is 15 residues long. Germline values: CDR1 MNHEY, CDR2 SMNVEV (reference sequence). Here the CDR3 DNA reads TGTGCCAGCAGTTTTAACCGGTTATTCTACAATGAGCAGTTCTTC. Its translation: CASSFNRLFYNEQFF.

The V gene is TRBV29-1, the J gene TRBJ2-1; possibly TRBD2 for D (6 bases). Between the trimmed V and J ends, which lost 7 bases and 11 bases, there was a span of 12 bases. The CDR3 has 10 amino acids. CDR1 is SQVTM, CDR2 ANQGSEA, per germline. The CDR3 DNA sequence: TGCAGCGCTGGGGACTCTAAGCAGTTCTTC. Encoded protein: CSAGDSKQFF.

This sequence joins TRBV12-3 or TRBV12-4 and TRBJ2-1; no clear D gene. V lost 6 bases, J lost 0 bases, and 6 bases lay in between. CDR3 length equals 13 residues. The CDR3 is CASSKSSYNEQFF. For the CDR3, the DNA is TGTGCCAGCAGCAAGAGCTCCTACAATGAGCAGTTCTTC.